These 6 T cell receptor beta chains were sequenced from one sample in a study of T-cell memory formation after mild COVID-19. TCRdb used MiXCR to reprocess the 5' RACE reads, holding one entry per CDR3 protein. The sample lists about 400,000 distinct CDR3 sequences, around a quarter seen once, with around 14% in the top ten. Sequencing input: PBMCs or a T cell subset sorted from them (not recorded which). The receptors here all came from an adult woman who had mild COVID-19 (a few samples of this study predate the infection). Cell type and time point are not known.

The gene calls are TRBV7-9 and TRBJ2-7; a possible D gene is TRBD2 (6 bases). The CDR3 runs to 15 residues. Trimming left V 4 bases short and J 1 base short, with 14 bases between. In germline, CDR1 is SEHNR, CDR2 FQNEAQ (reference sequence). CDR3 DNA: TGTGCCAGCAGCTGGTCAACGACTAGTTCCTACGAGCAGTACTTC. As protein: CASSWSTTSSYEQYF.

This clonotype was seen ten or more times. This sequence joins TRBV20-1 and TRBJ2-1; TRBD2 might be the D (7 bases). Germline CDR1 reads DFQATT; CDR2 reads SNEGSKA (reference sequence). This CDR3 has 14 residues. Trimming pared 3 bases from V and 10 bases from J, leaving 19 bases between. The CDR3, as DNA: TGCAGTGCTAGCGGGGGGCCGGTTTGGGAGGAGCAGTTCTTC. Protein sequence: CSASGGPVWEEQFF.

This clonotype was found once. Here the CDR3 reads CSVDRAGQQYF. In DNA, the CDR3 is TGCAGCGTTGATCGGGCGGGACAGCAGTACTTC. The chain joins TRBV29-1 to TRBJ2-4; a possible D gene is TRBD1 (7 bases). Germline V CDR1 and CDR2: SQVTM, ANQGSEA. CDR3 size: 11 residues. Trimming stripped 3 bases from V and 13 bases from J, with 13 bases between.

The genes are TRBV7-6 and TRBJ2-1; 7 positions match TRBD2. The CDR3 contains 14 residues. The junction had 4 bases not matched to a gene; V was cut back by 1 base and J by 7 bases. CDR1 is SGHVS, CDR2 FNYEAQ, per germline. CDR3 region: CASSLVYGRNEQFF. CDR3 DNA sequence: TGTGCCAGCAGCTTAGTCTACGGGAGGAATGAGCAGTTCTTC.

This clonotype was seen more than once but under ten times. V is TRBV12-3 or TRBV12-4 and J is TRBJ2-1; maybe TRBD2 (6 bases). CDR3 length: 16 residues. The V end was cut by 5 bases, the J end by 5 bases, with 19 bases between. The chain's CDR3 is CASSPPGLYGHNEQFF. DNA of the CDR3: TGTGCCAGCAGTCCCCCGGGACTCTATGGGCACAATGAGCAGTTCTTC.

This clonotype has a handful of counts. The chain uses TRBV29-1 and TRBJ2-1; TRBD1 is a possible D gene (6 bases). Trimming took 7 bases from V and 9 from J, leaving 22 bases between them. Germline assignment: CDR1 SQVTM and CDR2 ANQGSEA. The CDR3 is 14 residues long. The CDR3: CSAKQGIGRVEQFF. The CDR3 coding sequence is TGCAGCGCTAAACAGGGTATAGGACGTGTTGAGCAGTTCTTC.